Below are 14 T cell receptor beta chains sequenced from a single sample in a study of cytomegalovirus exposure and HLA in healthy donors. PCR involved 60 Vbeta and 13 Jbeta primers. TCRdb keeps only in-frame clones here, not all; method: immunoSEQ multiplex PCR. The sample contains about 120,000 clones, 15% to 19% of which appear only once. Sequenced material: PBMCs. The receptors derive from a young woman in good health and CMV-seronegative.

The chain has TRBV5-8 and TRBJ1-2, with D possibly TRBD1 on 5 matching bases. The CDR3 extends over 15 amino acids. Germline CDR1 SGHTS, CDR2 YDEGEE. V dropped 2 bases and J dropped 0 bases, with 11 bases sitting between them. CDR3 sequence reads: CASSFGGDSNYGYTF. The DNA for the CDR3 is TGTGCCAGCAGCTTTGGAGGGGACTCTAACTATGGCTACACCTTC.

This chain connects TRBV28 to TRBJ1-4, with D possibly matching TRBD1 (6 bases). The CDR3 has 15 amino acids. With 6 bases removed from V and 8 bases from J, the gap between germline ends came to 19 bases. The germline V gene has CDR1 MDHEN and CDR2 SYDVKM. DNA of the CDR3: TGTGCCAGCAGGGCTCTTGGGATGAGGGGGGAAAAACTGTTTTTT. This gives the protein CASRALGMRGEKLFF.

This clone showed up just a few times. The rearrangement uses TRBV2 and TRBJ1-3; D call uncertain. The CDR3 covers 16 residues. Germline V gene lookup returns CDR1 SNHLY and CDR2 FYNNEI. V shed 5 bases and J shed 0 bases, with 14 bases lying between them. CDR3 sequence reads: CASSPLGGISGNTIYF. Here the CDR3 DNA reads TGTGCCAGCAGTCCTCTGGGAGGGATCTCTGGAAACACCATATATTTT.

This clone turned up a few times. V gene TRBV7-9 combines with J gene TRBJ2-1; D possibly corresponds to TRBD2 (7 bases). The germline V gene encodes CDR1 SEHNR and CDR2 FQNEAQ (reference sequence). The length of the CDR3 is 15 residues. Trimming removed 5 bases at V and 7 bases at J, with 18 bases between. The chain's CDR3 is CASSPGRGGVNEQFF. The DNA for the CDR3 is TGTGCCAGCAGCCCGGGGCGAGGGGGGGTGAATGAGCAGTTCTTC.

This chain uses TRBV28 with TRBJ2-7; maybe TRBD1 (5 bases). Germline CDR1 and CDR2: MDHEN and SYDVKM. This CDR3 region has 12 residues. V was shortened by 10 bases and J by 4 bases, with 14 bases between the two germline ends. Here the CDR3 reads CANHWGQYEQYF. The CDR3 coding sequence is TGTGCCAATCATTGGGGCCAATACGAGCAGTACTTC.

This clone appeared a few times. This chain connects TRBV5-1 to TRBJ2-3; TRBD2 is a possible D gene (6 bases). The ends were cut back, 4 bases at V and 5 bases at J, with 17 bases in the middle. Germline-derived CDR1 and CDR2 are SGHRS and YFSETQ. The CDR3 runs to 15 residues. CDR3 nucleotide sequence: TGCGCCAGCAGCCCCTCTTCCGGGGACTTAGATACGCAGTATTTT. Translated, it gives CASSPSSGDLDTQYF.

The J gene is TRBJ2-3, the V gene TRBV6-1, with TRBD2 as a possible D gene (5 bases). This CDR3 has 15 amino acids. The germline V gene encodes CDR1 MNHNS and CDR2 SASEGT. Trimming stripped 7 bases from V and 0 bases from J, with 14 bases between. The CDR3 bases are TGTGCCAGCACTGAGGACTGGCTTAGCACAGATACGCAGTATTTT. It encodes CASTEDWLSTDTQYF.

This clone has just a few counts. The chain has TRBV29-1 and TRBJ2-5; D is possibly TRBD1 (6 bases). From germline, CDR1 is SQVTM and CDR2 ANQGSEA. Trimming shortened V by 7 bases and J by 4 bases, and 10 bases separated the two germline ends. This CDR3 comprises 11 residues. The CDR3 spells CSAMTGETQYF. DNA for the CDR3: TGCAGCGCCATGACAGGAGAGACCCAGTACTTC.

The CDR3 bases are TGTGCCAGCAGTTTAAAGGCAGGGGGTTTCTCTGGAAACACCATATATTTT. Protein sequence: CASSLKAGGFSGNTIYF. The genes are TRBV27 and TRBJ1-3; 7 nucleotides match TRBD1. The CDR3 is made up of 17 amino acids. Per germline, CDR1 MNHEY and CDR2 SMNVEV (reference sequence). Trimming removed 2 bases from V and 0 bases from J; junction bases left unmatched: 7.

This clone occurred a few times. The chain employs TRBV11-2 and TRBJ2-3; TRBD2 aligns across 13 bases. Looked up from germline, CDR1 is SGHAT and CDR2 is FQNNGV. J gave up 7 bases and V 5 bases, and 6 bases lay outside the gene matches. The CDR3 is 15 residues long. As DNA, the CDR3 is TGTGCCAGCAGCCACGGACTAGCGGGAGCATATACGCAGTATTTT. As protein: CASSHGLAGAYTQYF.

The chain links TRBV5-4 to TRBJ2-5; 7 bases align to TRBD1. There are 16 residues in the CDR3. V was pared by 0 bases and J by 4 bases, with 9 bases of the junction left unmatched. Germline CDR1 is SGHNT and CDR2 is YYREEE (reference sequence). The CDR3 DNA reads as TGTGCCAGCAGCTTGGCTCCACAGGGGATGGGAGAGACCCAGTACTTC. This sequence encodes CASSLAPQGMGETQYF.

This sequence joins TRBV6-5 and TRBJ2-1, with D perhaps matching TRBD2 (6 bases). Germline CDR1 MNHEY, CDR2 SVGAGI. The V end lost 4 bases, the J end lost 7 bases, and 11 bases lay between the germline ends. CDR3 size: 13 residues. The CDR3 region has the DNA TGTGCCAGCAGTTCCGGGACTCCAAATGAGCAGTTCTTC. It specifies CASSSGTPNEQFF.

This clone has only a few counts. The chain has TRBV13 and TRBJ2-3; D is possibly TRBD1 (5 bases). Germline V lookup: CDR1 PRHDT, CDR2 FYEKMQ (reference sequence). Trimming left V 3 bases short and J 3 bases short, with 13 bases between. The CDR3 sequence is 15 residues long. The chain's CDR3 is CASSLSHQGTDTQYF. Here the CDR3 DNA reads TGTGCCAGCAGCTTGTCACACCAGGGTACAGATACGCAGTATTTT.

This clone showed up just a few times. This chain uses TRBV27 with TRBJ1-1; a weak D match, TRBD1 (5 bases). Trimming took 0 bases from V and 4 from J, leaving 15 bases between them. This CDR3 contains 16 residues. Germline CDR1 MNHEY, CDR2 SMNVEV (reference sequence). DNA of the CDR3: TGTGCCAGCAGTTTATCATCCCCAGGGCAGGGCACTGAAGCTTTCTTT. Residues: CASSLSSPGQGTEAFF.